This T cell receptor (beta chain) came from a study of cytomegalovirus exposure and HLA in healthy donors. The study's findings and limits: A later analysis associated around 17,000 TCR beta sequences with HLA alleles at a 0.05 false discovery rate.

Germline V gene lookup returns CDR1 SGHTA and CDR2 FQGNSA. CDR3 length equals 14 residues. V was clipped by 4 bases and J by 0 bases; unmatched bases: 2. Primers for the PCR totalled 60 Vbeta and 13 Jbeta. Authors' processing steps: Unique TCR beta chains numbered around 80 million in a later analysis, with around 11 million shared. TCRdb's table, derived via immunoSEQ multiplex PCR, lists solely in-frame clones and lacks some. The V and J calls and clone size were taken over from that table, and D and trimming were inferred from the DNA. Of around 130,000 clones in the sample, about three quarters were seen once. Regarding this clone: Its antigen is as yet unknown.

The origin of this receptor is a man between 40 and 49 years old in good health and CMV-seropositive. The chain couples TRBV7-2 to TRBJ2-7, with 8 bases identical to TRBD2. Input material: PBMCs. The CDR3 coding sequence is TGTGCCAGCAGCTCTCGGGGGGGCTCCTACGAGCAGTACTTC. It specifies CASSSRGGSYEQYF. Supplemented by reference TRBV7-2 and TRBJ2-7, the full variable domain reads GAGVSQSPSNKVTEKGKDVELRCDPISGHTALYWYRQSLGQGLEFLIYFQGNSAPDKSGLPSDRFSAERTGGSVSTLTIQRTQQEDSAVYLCASSSRGGSYEQYFGPGTRLTVT.